The rows below give T cell receptor beta chains drawn from one sample of a study of cytomegalovirus exposure and HLA in healthy donors. Sequencing used immunoSEQ multiplex PCR; TCRdb keeps in-frame clones, though not all of them. The profile shows approximately 140,000 clones, about 75% of them singletons. Sequencing was carried out using PBMCs. The receptors stem from a man aged 35 to 55 in good health and CMV-seronegative. Both conserved end residues are part of each CDR3. A D gene is named only where the DNA matches it firmly. Some rows have no size entry. The others give once, few or many, or a class for an expanded clone.

CDR3 length	clone size	D gene	V gene	J gene	CDR3 DNA	CDR3 protein
13	.	TRBD2	TRBV27	TRBJ2-3	TGTGCCAGCAGTTTGGGGGGGACAGATACGCAGTATTTT	CASSLGGTDTQYF
15	once	.	TRBV5-4	TRBJ1-5	TGTGCCAGCAGCTCAGGGACAATCAGCAATCAGCCCCAGCATTTT	CASSSGTISNQPQHF
14	.	.	TRBV9	TRBJ2-3	TGTGCCAGCAGCATAAGGGACACAACAGATACGCAGTATTTT	CASSIRDTTDTQYF
14	.	TRBD2	TRBV2	TRBJ2-3	TGTGCCAGCATTGCTAGCGGGGGCACAGATACGCAGTATTTT	CASIASGGTDTQYF
17	.	TRBD2	TRBV5-6	TRBJ2-1	TGTGCCAGCAGCTTAAGTTCTCGCGGGGGGCCCGAGTATGAGCAGTTCTTC	CASSLSSRGGPEYEQFF
14	.	.	TRBV6-1	TRBJ2-7	TGTGCCAGCATTCCCACCAGGGCCAGCGACGAGCAGTACTTC	CASIPTRASDEQYF
16	.	TRBD2	TRBV6-7	TRBJ2-7	TGTGCCAGCAGCCCGACGGGAGGGGATAGCTCCTACGAGCAGTACTTC	CASSPTGGDSSYEQYF
13	few	TRBD2	TRBV30	TRBJ2-5	TGTGCCTGGAGTGTATCCGGGGAGGGGACCCAGTACTTC	CAWSVSGEGTQYF
18	.	TRBD1	TRBV4-3	TRBJ1-2	TGCGCCAGCAGCCAAGGTAGGGGTGACAGGGACAGCGACTATGGCTACACCTTC	CASSQGRGDRDSDYGYTF
13	.	TRBD1	TRBV11-1	TRBJ2-1	TGTGCCAGCAGGGCGACAGGGATCATTGAGCAGTTCTTC	CASRATGIIEQFF
15	.	TRBD1	TRBV4-1	TRBJ2-7	TGCGCCAGCAGCCAACCGGGACAGGGGATCTACGAGCAGTACTTC	CASSQPGQGIYEQYF
13	.	.	TRBV16	TRBJ1-1	TGTGCCAGCAGCCCCAGTCAGGGAGGGGAAGCTTTCTTT	CASSPSQGGEAFF
20	.	TRBD2	TRBV14	TRBJ2-1	TGTGCCAGCAGCCAAGATCGTTCTAGCGGGGGCTTATTACTAATCAATGAGCAGTTCTTC	CASSQDRSSGGLLLINEQFF
15	.	TRBD1	TRBV7-3	TRBJ2-1	TGTGCCAGCAGCTTTGGGGACAGGGTAAACAATGAGCAGTTCTTC	CASSFGDRVNNEQFF
15	.	TRBD1	TRBV5-4	TRBJ2-7	TGTGCCAGCAGTCCCGGGACAGGGTTGTTCTACGAGCAGTACTTC	CASSPGTGLFYEQYF
15	.	TRBD1	TRBV7-2	TRBJ1-1	TGTGCCAGCAGCTTAGTTAGGACAGGGGACACTGAAGCTTTCTTT	CASSLVRTGDTEAFF
14	.	TRBD1	TRBV9	TRBJ2-7	TGTGCCAGCAGCCCACGGACAGGGGGCTACGAGCAGTACTTC	CASSPRTGGYEQYF
16	.	TRBD2	TRBV7-3	TRBJ2-7	TGTGCCAGCAGCTTAGGCTCCTCAGCGGGGCAAAGCGAGCAGTACTTC	CASSLGSSAGQSEQYF
19	few	TRBD1	TRBV27	TRBJ1-6	TGTGCCAGCAGTACCCTAACCCCCTCGGACAGGGGGATGAGTTCACCCCTCCACTTT	CASSTLTPSDRGMSSPLHF
15	.	.	TRBV27	TRBJ1-2	TGTGCCAGCAGTTTAGGAGGGGTTCCGAACTATGGCTACACCTTC	CASSLGGVPNYGYTF
13	once	.	TRBV9	TRBJ2-7	TGTGCCAGCAGCGTAAGTCAGGGCTACGAGCAGTACTTC	CASSVSQGYEQYF
17	.	TRBD1	TRBV18	TRBJ1-1	TGTGCCAGCTCACCAATTCGACAGGGGCTCATGAACACTGAAGCTTTCTTT	CASSPIRQGLMNTEAFF